Below, 20 T cell receptor beta chains from the same sample are listed, as sequenced in a study of blood T cells in healthy people across ages. A second PCR of about 7 to 12 cycles used a sample-barcoded 5' primer and a J-beta primer mix. In TCRdb, the 5' RACE reads were re-called with MiXCR into one record per CDR3 protein. This table has approximately 1,000,000 distinct CDR3 sequences, 40% to 50% appearing once. The source material was blood. The receptors here all came from a woman aged 60-75 years in good health.

The gene calls are TRBV9 and TRBJ2-3; D is perhaps TRBD1 (5 bases). Germline V gene sequence: CDR1 SGDLS, CDR2 YYNGEE. This CDR3 region has 15 residues. With 2 bases removed from V and 2 bases from J, the gap between germline ends came to 12 bases. The CDR3 region is CASSVSQGYTDTQYF. CDR3 DNA: TGTGCCAGCAGCGTGTCCCAGGGTTACACAGATACGCAGTATTTT.

This clonotype was seen just once. This rearrangement joins TRBV3-1 to TRBJ2-1, with 8 positions matching TRBD2. Germline V lookup: CDR1 LGHDT, CDR2 YNNKEL (reference sequence). The trim removed 4 bases at V and 3 bases at J, leaving 5 bases unmatched. This CDR3 is built from 15 residues. CDR3 amino acids: CASSPSRGGYNEQFF. CDR3 nucleotides: TGTGCCAGCAGCCCTAGCCGGGGGGGCTACAATGAGCAGTTCTTC.

This chain links TRBV28 with TRBJ2-4, with D maybe TRBD2 (6 bases). V was trimmed by 5 bases and J by 9 bases, leaving 17 bases between them. Germline CDR1 reads MDHEN; CDR2 reads SYDVKM. The CDR3 loop spans 14 amino acids. The CDR3 bases are TGTGCCAGCAGTCGCACGGAGGGACCAAGCATTCAGTACTTC. Amino acids: CASSRTEGPSIQYF.

The chain joins TRBV20-1 to TRBJ2-3, with TRBD2 matching 8 bases. The CDR3 has 14 residues. V lost 0 bases to trimming and J lost 6 bases; unmatched junction nucleotides: 5. Germline V gene data show CDR1 as DFQATT and CDR2 as SNEGSKA (reference sequence). The chain's CDR3 is CSARELAVGDTQYF. In DNA, the CDR3 is TGCAGTGCTAGAGAACTAGCGGTAGGGGATACGCAGTATTTT.

There are a few counts of this clonotype. The V call is TRBV4-1, the J call TRBJ2-5; 9 nucleotides agree with TRBD1. The J call is doubtful: the DNA matches TRBJ2-7 better. CDR1 MGHRA and CDR2 YSYEKL come from the germline V gene. There are 15 residues in the CDR3. The CDR3 reads CASSQGGTGRSEQYF. The DNA for the CDR3 is TGCGCCAGCAGCCAAGGCGGGACAGGGCGTTCCGAGCAGTACTTC.

CDR3 sequence: CASSIGLAGAYEQYF. The CDR3 bases are TGCGCCAGCAGCATCGGACTAGCGGGGGCCTACGAGCAGTACTTC. The gene calls are TRBV5-1 and TRBJ2-7; 13 bases fit TRBD2. Germline-derived CDR1 and CDR2 are SGHRS and YFSETQ. The CDR3 is 15 amino acids. J was trimmed by 2 bases and V by 4 bases; bases with no gene match: 3.

There are a few counts of this clonotype. This sequence joins TRBV20-1 and TRBJ2-7, with 11 bases matching TRBD2. After removal of 6 bases from V and 6 bases from J, the junction contained 10 bases not matched to a gene. The CDR3 spans 14 residues. Germline V gene sequence: CDR1 DFQATT, CDR2 SNEGSKA (reference sequence). Here the CDR3 reads CSAGRLGLAGEQYF. As DNA, the CDR3 is TGCAGTGCGGGAAGGTTAGGACTAGCGGGCGAGCAGTACTTC.

This chain connects TRBV10-3 to TRBJ1-1; TRBD1 is a possible D gene (5 bases). The germline V and J ends were trimmed by 3 bases and 7 bases, with 6 bases remaining between them. Per the germline V gene, CDR1 is ENHRY and CDR2 is SYGVKD. The CDR3 extends over 11 amino acids. CDR3 sequence: CAISDDSEAFF. In nucleotides, the CDR3 is TGTGCCATCAGTGACGACAGTGAAGCTTTCTTT.

V and J are TRBV27 and TRBJ2-1; no clear D gene. V lost 3 bases, J lost 7 bases, and 19 bases lay in between. The CDR3 runs 16 residues. The germline gives CDR1 MNHEY, CDR2 SMNVEV (reference sequence). CDR3 in amino acids: CASSLSMGRKGNEQFF. Here the CDR3 DNA reads TGTGCCAGCAGTTTGAGTATGGGCCGAAAAGGGAATGAGCAGTTCTTC.

This clonotype has just a few counts. V is TRBV5-6 and J is TRBJ1-5; a weak D match, TRBD1 (5 bases). The CDR3 totals 15 residues. V lost 4 bases and J lost 2, with 13 bases in between. Germline values: CDR1 SGHDT, CDR2 YYEEEE. The CDR3 coding sequence is TGTGCCAGCAGCAACTACCGGGACGGCAATCAGCCCCAGCATTTT. As protein: CASSNYRDGNQPQHF.

The rearrangement links TRBV12-3 or TRBV12-4 to TRBJ2-7; a weak D match, TRBD1 (6 bases). V was cut by 3 bases and J by 7 bases, with 16 bases left in between. This CDR3 has 14 amino acids. CDR3 protein: CASSLGQGMREQYF. In DNA form, the CDR3 reads TGTGCCAGCAGTTTGGGGCAGGGGATGAGGGAGCAGTACTTC.

CDR3 region: CASSPLGGKGHEQYF. CDR3 coding DNA: TGTGCCAGCTCACCACTTGGCGGGAAAGGCCACGAGCAGTACTTC. The chain joins TRBV18 to TRBJ2-7; D is possibly TRBD2 (6 bases). Trimming took off 1 base at V and 5 bases at J, with 15 bases between the two ends. There are 15 residues in the CDR3. Germline V gene data show CDR1 as KGHSH and CDR2 as LQKENI.

This clonotype turned up a few times. The chain joins TRBV6-1 to TRBJ2-1; TRBD2 agrees at 13 bases. The germline CDR1 and CDR2 sequences are MNHNS and SASEGT. This CDR3 spans 17 amino acids. V dropped 6 bases and J dropped 0; count of bases not matched to a gene: 5. CDR3 loop: CASSLGTSGISYNEQFF. Here the CDR3 DNA reads TGTGCCAGCAGCCTCGGGACTAGCGGGATCTCCTACAATGAGCAGTTCTTC.

The V gene is TRBV6-2 or TRBV6-3, the J gene TRBJ2-7, with a weak D call TRBD1 (5 bases). Germline V CDR1 and CDR2: MNHEY, SVGEGT. This CDR3 contains 12 residues. V lost 3 bases to trimming and J lost 7 bases, with 10 bases between them. CDR3: CASSYSPGEQYF. CDR3 DNA: TGTGCCAGCAGTTATTCCCCAGGGGAGCAGTACTTC.

This clonotype was seen a handful of times. This chain joins TRBV5-1 and TRBJ2-3, with D unclear. The CDR3 spans 16 residues. The germline CDR1 and CDR2 sequences are SGHRS and YFSETQ. V lost 3 bases and J 0 bases, leaving 14 bases between the germline ends. CDR3 residues: CASSSRAMGSTDTQYF. In DNA form, the CDR3 reads TGCGCCAGCAGCTCGCGAGCGATGGGAAGCACAGATACGCAGTATTTT.

V gene TRBV15 combines with J gene TRBJ2-7; unclear D gene. The CDR3 has 14 residues. Germline CDR1 and CDR2: LNHNV and YYDKDF (reference sequence). Trimming pared 6 bases from V and 3 bases from J, leaving 15 bases between. CDR3 nucleotide sequence: TGTGCCACCAGGGGATGGGGAACTATCTACGAGCAGTACTTC. Its protein product is CATRGWGTIYEQYF. The variable domain in full, with the rest retrieved from reference TRBV15 and TRBJ2-7, is DAMVIQNPRYQVTQFGKPVTLSCSQTLNHNVMYWYQQKSSQAPKLLFHYYDKDFNNEADTPDNFQSRRPNTSFCFLDIRSPGLGDTAMYLCATRGWGTIYEQYFGPGTRLTVT.

The chain links TRBV7-6 to TRBJ1-4; TRBD1 matches at 8 bases. The trim removed 0 bases at V and 6 bases at J, leaving 12 bases unmatched. Germline CDR1 reads SGHVS; CDR2 reads FNYEAQ. The CDR3 contains 18 residues. DNA for the CDR3: TGTGCCAGCAGCTTAGCGCTGGGGCAGGGGGCAAGTTATGAAAAACTGTTTTTT. Its protein is CASSLALGQGASYEKLFF.

V is TRBV6-5 and J is TRBJ1-2, with D perhaps matching TRBD1 (6 bases). Germline V gives CDR1 MNHEY, CDR2 SVGAGI. The CDR3 extends over 14 amino acids. V lost 9 bases to trimming and J lost 0 bases, with 14 bases between them. For the CDR3, the DNA is TGTGCCAGTCAACAGGGACCAGCTAACTATGGCTACACCTTC. This gives the protein CASQQGPANYGYTF.

V usage is TRBV7-9 and J usage is TRBJ1-2; a weak D match, TRBD1 (5 bases). The CDR3 extends over 15 amino acids. Germline CDR1 and CDR2: SEHNR and FQNEAQ (reference sequence). Trimming shortened V by 5 bases and J by 7 bases, and 20 bases separated the two germline ends. CDR3 region: CASSQDTTDSLGYTF. The DNA for the CDR3 is TGTGCCAGCAGCCAAGATACGACAGATAGTCTTGGCTACACCTTC.

On this clonotype: This may be a read error, as it is one base from a much larger clone. The rearrangement links TRBV6-2 or TRBV6-3 to TRBJ2-3, with TRBD1 identical over 8 bases. The CDR3 consists of 16 residues. The germline V gene has CDR1 MNHEY and CDR2 SVGEGT. In DNA, the CDR3 is TGTGCCGGCAGACCCGGGACAGGCCTTAGCACAGATACGCAGTATTTT. Its protein is CAGRPGTGLSTDTQYF.